The 7 T cell receptor beta chains below come from one sample, sequenced in a study of monozygotic twins with inflammatory bowel disease. TCRdb re-called the 5' RACE reads and gives one entry per CDR3 protein, without DNA. This table lists approximately 210,000 distinct CDR3 sequences. The sequencing input was blood. The receptor set was obtained from a human donor with ulcerative colitis or Crohn's disease, or a healthy co-twin of an affected twin (not recorded which).

The V call is TRBV19, the J call TRBJ1-2; as DNA is missing, the TRBD1 call by TCRdb cannot be tested. The CDR3 is made up of 13 amino acids. From germline, CDR1 is LNHDA and CDR2 SQIVND (reference sequence). The CDR3 loop reads CASKNRDSPHHTF.

The J gene is TRBJ2-5, the V gene TRBV10-3; TCRdb designates TRBD2, a call that cannot be tested without DNA. Germline loops: CDR1 ENHRY, CDR2 SYGVKD. This CDR3 has 16 residues. CDR3 protein: CAISESTSGLKETQYF.

The chain has TRBV27 and TRBJ1-1. CDR1 is MNHEY, CDR2 SMNVEV, per germline (reference sequence). The CDR3 is 15 residues long. The CDR3 here is CASSSLLGVLTEAFF.

The chain is built from TRBV7-9 and TRBJ2-5; TCRdb calls TRBD2, which cannot be checked without DNA. Germline loops: CDR1 SEHNR, CDR2 FQNEAQ (reference sequence). This CDR3 region has 16 residues. This CDR3 reads CASSFRREGRVETQYF.

The chain is built from TRBV7-9 and TRBJ1-1. This CDR3 region has 15 residues. CDR1 and CDR2 from the germline V gene are SEHNR and FQNEAQ (reference sequence). The CDR3 is CASSLVGRVNTEAFF.

This sequence joins TRBV20-1 and TRBJ2-2; TCRdb returns TRBD1, unconfirmable since there is no DNA. This CDR3 is 15 amino acids long. Per germline, CDR1 DFQATT and CDR2 SNEGSKA (reference sequence). CDR3 sequence: CSARVTGDNTGELFF.

The chain combines TRBV2 with TRBJ2-7; TCRdb gives TRBD1 as the D gene, but with no DNA this cannot be confirmed. CDR1 is SNHLY, CDR2 FYNNEI, per germline. The CDR3 has 13 residues. The CDR3 spells CASRTDSHYEQYF.